This TCR beta chain was captured by sequencing in a study of CD8 T cells in Susac syndrome. Study at large: Patients with Susac syndrome were therapy-naive, on corticosteroids, or on intravenous immunoglobulin alone at the time that blood was drawn. Study-level findings and limits: CD4+ T cell repertoires in Susac syndrome exhibited no evidence of clonal expansion.

TEMRA cells were enriched by FACS, while CD8+ and CD4+ T cells were obtained through a negative isolation that was performed magnetically. As concerns this clonotype: Its antigen remains unidentified.

Germline-derived CDR1 and CDR2 are KGHDR and SFDVKD. The V segment lost 1 base and the J segment 1 base; nucleotides outside the gene matches: 11. This CDR3 has 18 residues. Random hexamers were used to reverse transcribe the RNA input (about 0.45 to 1 ug). TCR beta CDR3 was amplified by immunoSEQ multiplex PCR. This amplification extended across 54 Vbeta and 13 Jbeta segments. From the immunoSEQ multiplex PCR reads, TCRdb called clonotypes with MiXCR, one entry per CDR3 protein. The top ten hold about 0.13% of the sample, which has over 150,000 distinct CDR3 sequences, about 96% seen once. This chain joins TRBV24-1 and TRBJ2-5; 7 nucleotides line up with TRBD1. This clonotype was obtained from a human donor with Susac syndrome. Sequenced material: CD4+ T cells from PBMCs. CDR3 bases: TGTGCCACCAGTGATTTTGGGCCCGGGACAGCATTCCAAGAGACCCAGTACTTC. Its translation is CATSDFGPGTAFQETQYF.